The 8 T cell receptor beta chains given below trace back to one sample, sequenced in a study of blood T cell repertoires in COVID-19. Clones were sequenced by immunoSEQ multiplex PCR, and TCRdb holds only the in-frame ones, with some missing. In the table there are about 180,000 clones, around 88% of which are singletons. The specimen was PBMCs or T cells enriched from blood (not recorded which). These TCRs come from a woman between 25 and 40 years old who had recovered from COVID-19.

The chain uses TRBV5-1 and TRBJ1-1; TRBD1 matches 9 bases. Germline CDR1 and CDR2: SGHRS and YFSETQ. The trim removed 1 base at V and 3 bases at J, leaving 4 bases unmatched. This CDR3 region has 15 residues. This CDR3 reads CASSLSGDRDTEAFF. The CDR3, as DNA: TGCGCCAGCAGCTTGTCCGGGGACAGGGACACTGAAGCTTTCTTT.

The chain couples TRBV15 to TRBJ2-1, with 9 bases identical to TRBD2. V dropped 8 bases and J dropped 2; count of bases not matched to a gene: 10. The CDR3 runs 16 residues. Germline V CDR1 and CDR2: LNHNV, YYDKDF (reference sequence). CDR3 bases: TGTGCCACCCTGAGCAGGCGGGGGGGGACCTACAATGAGCAGTTCTTC. Its protein is CATLSRRGGTYNEQFF.

This clone came up once. V usage is TRBV9 and J usage is TRBJ2-3, with D possibly matching TRBD2 (6 bases). The CDR3 covers 18 residues. Trimming removed 0 bases at V and 3 bases at J, with 20 bases between. The germline V gene has CDR1 SGDLS and CDR2 YYNGEE. The CDR3 DNA reads TGTGCCAGCAGCGTAGACCTCTCAAGGGGAGGTGTTACAGATACGCAGTATTTT. This encodes CASSVDLSRGGVTDTQYF.

This clone showed up just a few times. The V and J genes are TRBV7-8 and TRBJ1-1; D call uncertain. The CDR3 loop spans 14 amino acids. V lost 2 bases and J 1 base, leaving 8 bases between the germline ends. The germline gives CDR1 SGHVS, CDR2 FQNEAQ. CDR3 bases: TGTGCCAGCAGCTTAAATGCAGGGAACACTGAAGCTTTCTTT. Its translation: CASSLNAGNTEAFF.

This chain connects TRBV7-9 to TRBJ1-1, with TRBD1 matching over 11 bases. Germline trimming cut 3 bases from V and 3 bases from J; bases unmatched to any gene: 3. This CDR3 is built from 15 residues. Per germline, CDR1 SEHNR and CDR2 FQNEAQ (reference sequence). CDR3 amino acids: CASSLGDRGYTEAFF. The CDR3, as DNA: TGTGCCAGCAGCTTGGGGGACAGGGGGTACACTGAAGCTTTCTTT.

CDR3 DNA sequence: TGTGCCAGCAGCCCGCCGGGACAGGCCTACAATGAGCAGTTCTTC. Translating it yields CASSPPGQAYNEQFF. The chain combines TRBV7-9 with TRBJ2-1, with 8 bases matching TRBD1. The germline V gene encodes CDR1 SEHNR and CDR2 FQNEAQ (reference sequence). V shed 5 bases and J 2 bases; nucleotides not matched to a gene: 5. The CDR3 length is 15 residues.

This clone was detected only a few times. This rearrangement joins TRBV15 to TRBJ2-1; 8 bases are a match to TRBD2. Germline CDR1 reads LNHNV; CDR2 reads YYDKDF (reference sequence). Trimming took 3 bases from V and 3 from J; bases not matched to a gene: 4. CDR3 length: 15 amino acids. The CDR3 bases are TGTGCCACCAGCAGGATTAGCGGGATCTACAATGAGCAGTTCTTC. Its translation is CATSRISGIYNEQFF.

The gene calls are TRBV3-1 (or the pseudogene TRBV3-2) and TRBJ2-2; 12 bases are shared with TRBD1. The CDR3 is made up of 16 amino acids. Germline assignment: CDR1 LGHDT and CDR2 YNNKEL (reference sequence). Unmatched junction bases numbered 7, after V lost 6 bases and J lost 5 bases. The CDR3 region is CASRHRDRGHTGELFF. CDR3 DNA sequence: TGTGCCAGCAGACACCGGGACAGGGGGCATACCGGGGAGCTGTTTTTT.